The clone carrying this T cell receptor beta chain was detected only once. Its antigen remains unidentified. This record comes from a study of graft-versus-host responses after intestinal transplantation. Across the whole study: The transplants performed in recipients were multivisceral, liver-intestinal, or isolated intestinal. Study-wide points: Early after transplant, HvG clones declined as circulating GvH clones peaked. GvH clonotypes were identified within recipient marrow, with a subset emerging first in ileum or blood. Graft-versus-host to host-versus-graft clonal ratios in allografts were high in patients with graft-donor T cell macrochimerism.

TCRdb's table, derived via immunoSEQ multiplex PCR, lists solely in-frame clones and lacks some. Of tens of thousands of clones listed, approximately 87% were seen once; the top ten hold around 0.1%. This sample comprised unstimulated CD4+ T cells sorted from spleen or lymph node cells, obtained before intestinal transplant. This clonotype originated in a human donor who received an intestinal transplant.

This chain's CDR3 is CAVAGKLNAEAFF. The CDR3 DNA follows: TGTGCCGTCGCAGGGAAACTTAACGCTGAAGCTTTCTTT. The chain uses TRBV18 and TRBJ1-1; tentatively, D is TRBD1 (5 bases). CDR1 is KGHSH and CDR2 is LQKENI in the germline V gene. The CDR3 totals 13 residues. Deletions cut 11 bases from V and 6 bases from J, with 19 bases between. Filled out from reference TRBV18 and TRBJ1-1, the complete variable domain reads NAGVMQNPRHLVRRRGQEARLRCSPMKGHSHVYWYRQLPEEGLKFMVYLQKENIIDESGMPKERFSAEFPKEGPSILRIQQVVRGDSAAYFCAVAGKLNAEAFFGQGTRLTVV.